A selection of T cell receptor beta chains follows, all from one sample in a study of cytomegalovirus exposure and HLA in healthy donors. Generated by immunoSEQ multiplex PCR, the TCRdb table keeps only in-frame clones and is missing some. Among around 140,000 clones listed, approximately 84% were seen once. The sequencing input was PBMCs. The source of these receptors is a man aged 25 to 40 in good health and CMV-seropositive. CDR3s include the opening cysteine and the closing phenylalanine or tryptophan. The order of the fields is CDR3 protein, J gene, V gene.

CDR3: CASIPSDREAFF
J: TRBJ1-1
V: TRBV2

CDR3: CASSLYPWEGYSNQPQHF
J: TRBJ1-5
V: TRBV28

CDR3: CASSIGQGRVTQYF
J: TRBJ2-5
V: TRBV19

CDR3: CASSTGERGYIQYF
J: TRBJ2-4
V: TRBV6-6

CDR3: CASSSPGQGVGAFF
J: TRBJ1-1
V: TRBV28

CDR3: CASSSGQGPYEQYF
J: TRBJ2-7
V: TRBV28

CDR3: CASRLADSYEQYF
J: TRBJ2-7
V: TRBV19

CDR3: CASSQIDIRGEQYF
J: TRBJ2-7
V: TRBV5-8

CDR3: CASSQDRGPDGPQHF
J: TRBJ1-5
V: TRBV4-1

CDR3: CASRQGPGTEAFF
J: TRBJ1-1
V: TRBV28

CDR3: CASSLQTSGPNTDTQYF
J: TRBJ2-3
V: TRBV18

CDR3: CASSLDTSNYGYTF
J: TRBJ1-2
V: TRBV5-4

CDR3: CASSSQGVAGTEAFF
J: TRBJ1-1
V: TRBV7-3

CDR3: CASSTGLVPETQYF
J: TRBJ2-5
V: TRBV7-7